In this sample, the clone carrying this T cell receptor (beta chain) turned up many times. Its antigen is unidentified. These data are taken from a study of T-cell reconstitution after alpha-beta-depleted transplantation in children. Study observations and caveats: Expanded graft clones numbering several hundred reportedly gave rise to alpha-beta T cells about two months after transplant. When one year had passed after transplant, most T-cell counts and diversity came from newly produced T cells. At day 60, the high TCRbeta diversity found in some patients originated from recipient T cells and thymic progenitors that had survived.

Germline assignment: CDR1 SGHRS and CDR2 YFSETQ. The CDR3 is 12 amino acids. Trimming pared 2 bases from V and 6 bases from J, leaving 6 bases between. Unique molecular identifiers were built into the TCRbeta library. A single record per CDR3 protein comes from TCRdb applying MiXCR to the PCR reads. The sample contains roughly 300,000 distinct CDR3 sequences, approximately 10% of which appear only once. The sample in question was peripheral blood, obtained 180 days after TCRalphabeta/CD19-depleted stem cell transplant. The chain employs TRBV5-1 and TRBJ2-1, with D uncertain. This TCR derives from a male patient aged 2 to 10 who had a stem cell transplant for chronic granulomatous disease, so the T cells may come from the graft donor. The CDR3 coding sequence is TGCGCCAGCAGCTTCCAGCTCAATGAGCAGTTCTTC. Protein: CASSFQLNEQFF. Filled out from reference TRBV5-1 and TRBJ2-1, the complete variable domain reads KAGVTQTPRYLIKTRGQQVTLSCSPISGHRSVSWYQQTPGQGLQFLFEYFSETQRNKGNFPGRFSGRQFSNSRSEMNVSTLELGDSALYLCASSFQLNEQFFGPGTRLTVL.